Shown below are 21 T cell receptor beta chains from a single sample sequenced in a study of T cell responses to AZD1222 COVID-19 vaccine. Profiling relied on immunoSEQ multiplex PCR, and the TCRdb table lists in-frame clones only, not all of them. The sample lists some 150,000 clones, approximately 88% occurring once. The material was peripheral blood, obtained on day 0 of AZD1222 vaccination. The receptors stem from an adult in good health.

CDR3 sequence (DNA): TGTGCCAGCAGTTACATGGGGCGGCATGGCTACACCTTC. It is translated as CASSYMGRHGYTF. V and J are TRBV6-2 or TRBV6-3 and TRBJ1-2; a weak D match, TRBD1 (5 bases). The CDR3 is 13 residues long. The germline CDR1 and CDR2 sequences are MNHEY and SVGEGT. The V end was cut by 2 bases, the J end by 6 bases, with 10 bases between.

J is TRBJ1-2 and V is TRBV29-1; 9 bases line up with TRBD1. Germline CDR1 and CDR2: SQVTM and ANQGSEA. The junction had 7 bases not matched to a gene; V was cut back by 3 bases and J by 8 bases. The CDR3 is 13 residues long. CDR3 in DNA: TGCAGCGTTGATGGGACAGGGACTGGCGGCTACACCTTC. Translating gives CSVDGTGTGGYTF. The variable domain in full, completed from reference TRBV29-1 and TRBJ1-2, reads SAVISQKPSRDICQRGTSLTIQCQVDSQVTMMFWYRQQPGQSLTLIATANQGSEATYESGFVIDKFPISRPNLTFSTLTVSNMSPEDSSIYLCSVDGTGTGGYTFGSGTRLTVV.

The chain uses TRBV7-3 and TRBJ2-5, with a weak D call TRBD2 (6 bases). V lost 0 bases and J 7 bases, leaving 12 bases between the germline ends. Germline values: CDR1 SGHTA, CDR2 FQGTGA. CDR3 size: 14 residues. The CDR3: CASSLTGTLGTQYF. In DNA form, the CDR3 reads TGTGCCAGCAGCTTAACCGGGACTCTAGGGACCCAGTACTTC.

V usage is TRBV12-3 or TRBV12-4 and J usage is TRBJ2-7, with D uncertain. The CDR3 extends over 13 amino acids. Trimming removed 4 bases from V and 8 bases from J, with 15 bases in between. CDR3: CASSSLSLVKQYF. The CDR3 DNA sequence: TGTGCCAGCAGTTCCCTCTCCCTGGTCAAGCAGTACTTC.

The gene calls are TRBV28 and TRBJ1-4; a possible D gene is TRBD1 (6 bases). V was trimmed by 4 bases and J by 8 bases, leaving 14 bases between them. The germline CDR1 and CDR2 sequences are MDHEN and SYDVKM. The CDR3 has 14 residues. The CDR3 loop is CASSWGTFGEKLFF. CDR3 nucleotides: TGTGCCAGCAGTTGGGGGACATTTGGGGAAAAACTGTTTTTT.

This clone was seen ten or more times. The gene calls are TRBV28 and TRBJ2-3, with D tentatively TRBD1 or TRBD2 (5 bases each). V was clipped by 5 bases and J by 3 bases, with 15 bases between them. The CDR3 runs 15 residues. Germline V gives CDR1 MDHEN, CDR2 SYDVKM. The DNA of the CDR3 is TGTGCCAGCAGTGTTGTTGGGGGTCGGACAGATACGCAGTATTTT. This encodes CASSVVGGRTDTQYF.

This chain links TRBV30 with TRBJ1-6, with D possibly TRBD1 on 6 matching bases. CDR3 length: 15 residues. Germline CDR1 is GTSNPN and CDR2 is SVGIG (reference sequence). Trimming took 5 bases from V and 7 from J, leaving 18 bases between them. The CDR3 loop is CAWAPLQGGNSPLHF. In DNA form, the CDR3 reads TGTGCCTGGGCGCCTCTACAGGGAGGAAATTCACCCCTCCACTTT.

The J gene is TRBJ2-5, the V gene TRBV7-9; TRBD1 aligns across 10 bases. The CDR3 covers 14 residues. The V gene end was trimmed by 5 bases and the J gene end by 4 bases; junction bases not matched to a gene: 4. Germline V gene lookup returns CDR1 SEHNR and CDR2 FQNEAQ (reference sequence). The CDR3 here is CASSRGTGAETQYF. The CDR3, as DNA: TGTGCCAGCAGCAGGGGGACAGGGGCAGAGACCCAGTACTTC.

The chain recombines TRBV5-4 with TRBJ1-1, with D unresolved. Germline V lookup: CDR1 SGHNT, CDR2 YYREEE (reference sequence). V lost 1 base to trimming and J lost 2 bases, with 12 bases between them. The CDR3 totals 15 residues. The CDR3 DNA sequence: TGTGCCAGCAGCTTGAGCCTGGCTCGTAACACTGAAGCTTTCTTT. Its translation is CASSLSLARNTEAFF.

The V and J genes are TRBV10-3 and TRBJ1-4, with D perhaps TRBD1 (6 bases). Germline V gives CDR1 ENHRY, CDR2 SYGVKD. The CDR3 sequence is 12 residues long. V lost 11 bases to trimming and J lost 1 base, with 8 bases between them. The chain's CDR3 is CASGQTNEKLFF. The CDR3 region has the DNA TGTGCCTCGGGACAAACTAATGAAAAACTGTTTTTT.

The rearrangement links TRBV3-1 (or the pseudogene TRBV3-2) to TRBJ2-1, with D possibly being TRBD1 (5 bases). V lost 6 bases and J lost 5, with 23 bases in between. This CDR3 has 17 residues. The germline gives CDR1 LGHDT, CDR2 YNNKEL (reference sequence). The CDR3 coding sequence is TGTGCCAGCAGTCCAAAGGGGCAGGGAAAAAGGGACAATGAGCAGTTCTTC. Translating it yields CASSPKGQGKRDNEQFF.

The chain has TRBV5-1 and TRBJ1-2, with D hard to call. The CDR3 consists of 12 residues. Trimming removed 5 bases from V and 2 bases from J, with 7 bases in between. The germline V gene encodes CDR1 SGHRS and CDR2 YFSETQ. The CDR3 bases are TGCGCCAGCAGAGGGCAAAACTATGGCTACACCTTC. Protein product: CASRGQNYGYTF. The whole variable domain, remainder taken from reference TRBV5-1 and TRBJ1-2, is KAGVTQTPRYLIKTRGQQVTLSCSPISGHRSVSWYQQTPGQGLQFLFEYFSETQRNKGNFPGRFSGRQFSNSRSEMNVSTLELGDSALYLCASRGQNYGYTFGSGTRLTVV.

The rearrangement joins TRBV6-4 to TRBJ2-1, with D perhaps matching TRBD2 (5 bases). Looked up from germline, CDR1 is MRHNA and CDR2 is SNTAGT. Trimming cost V 8 bases and J 9 bases, with 17 bases left between them. The CDR3 extends over 13 amino acids. The CDR3, as DNA: TGTGCCAGCGCAAAGGAGGAGATGGGTGAGCAGTTCTTC. It translates to CASAKEEMGEQFF.

The V and J genes are TRBV6-5 and TRBJ2-1; D might be TRBD2 (6 bases). Germline V lookup: CDR1 MNHEY, CDR2 SVGAGI. The CDR3 contains 12 residues. With 8 bases removed from V and 8 bases from J, the gap between germline ends came to 13 bases. The CDR3 bases are TGTGCCAGCTTTTCAACTAGCCATGAGCAGTTCTTC. Translating gives CASFSTSHEQFF.

This chain links TRBV25-1 with TRBJ2-7; 10 positions agree with TRBD2. This CDR3 comprises 16 residues. V dropped 8 bases and J dropped 5; count of bases not matched to a gene: 15. Germline lookup yields CDR1 MGHDK and CDR2 SYGVNS. In DNA form, the CDR3 reads TGTGCCAGCCTCAAAACCGGGACTAGCGCCATCAACGAGCAGTACTTC. It codes for CASLKTGTSAINEQYF.

The table lists this clone with a count of one. This chain connects TRBV3-1 (or the pseudogene TRBV3-2) to TRBJ2-7; no definite D call. CDR1 LGHDT and CDR2 YNNKEL come from the germline V gene (reference sequence). Trimming shortened V by 0 bases and J by 7 bases, and 10 bases separated the two germline ends. This CDR3 is built from 13 residues. CDR3 region: CASSQDQLGEQYF. Written as DNA, the CDR3 is TGTGCCAGCAGCCAAGATCAATTGGGGGAGCAGTACTTC.

This chain connects TRBV24-1 to TRBJ2-1; 9 nucleotides align to TRBD1. Germline CDR1 and CDR2: KGHDR and SFDVKD. The CDR3 runs to 17 residues. The V and J ends lost 4 bases and 8 bases, in that order; junction bases with no gene match: 14. The CDR3 reads CATSDPSMGQGGDEQFF. The CDR3 nucleotides read TGTGCCACCAGTGACCCGAGTATGGGACAGGGCGGTGATGAGCAGTTCTTC.

The chain employs TRBV6-5 and TRBJ2-7; a weak D match, TRBD1 (5 bases). Germline V gives CDR1 MNHEY, CDR2 SVGAGI. Trimming took off 6 bases at V and 2 bases at J, with 11 bases between the two ends. CDR3 length: 13 residues. The CDR3 DNA follows: TGTGCCAGCAGGGCAGGGTACCCCTACGAGCAGTACTTC. This translates into CASRAGYPYEQYF.

Regarding this clone: One end of the junction is discordant with germline, which a read error may explain. In nucleotides, the CDR3 is TGTGCCAGCAGTTTAGGGGGACATTCGCCCCTCCACTTT. Its translation is CASSLGGHSPLHF. J is TRBJ1-6 and V is TRBV27, with D maybe TRBD1 (6 bases). The germline V gene encodes CDR1 MNHEY and CDR2 SMNVEV (reference sequence). The CDR3 contains 13 residues.

The V call is TRBV7-3, the J call TRBJ2-1; the D gene is possibly TRBD2 (7 bases). This CDR3 is 13 amino acids long. With 1 base removed from V and 8 bases from J, the gap between germline ends came to 9 bases. CDR1 SGHTA and CDR2 FQGTGA come from the germline V gene. CDR3 region: CASSLIGGHEQFF. The DNA for the CDR3 is TGTGCCAGCAGCTTAATCGGGGGGCATGAGCAGTTCTTC.

The chain links TRBV5-1 to TRBJ1-1; D is unresolved. Germline V gives CDR1 SGHRS, CDR2 YFSETQ. Trimming took off 2 bases at V and 1 base at J, with 12 bases between the two ends. The CDR3 has 15 amino acids. As DNA, the CDR3 is TGCGCCAGCAGCTTTGAGGGCCTCAGGAACACTGAAGCTTTCTTT. It codes for CASSFEGLRNTEAFF.